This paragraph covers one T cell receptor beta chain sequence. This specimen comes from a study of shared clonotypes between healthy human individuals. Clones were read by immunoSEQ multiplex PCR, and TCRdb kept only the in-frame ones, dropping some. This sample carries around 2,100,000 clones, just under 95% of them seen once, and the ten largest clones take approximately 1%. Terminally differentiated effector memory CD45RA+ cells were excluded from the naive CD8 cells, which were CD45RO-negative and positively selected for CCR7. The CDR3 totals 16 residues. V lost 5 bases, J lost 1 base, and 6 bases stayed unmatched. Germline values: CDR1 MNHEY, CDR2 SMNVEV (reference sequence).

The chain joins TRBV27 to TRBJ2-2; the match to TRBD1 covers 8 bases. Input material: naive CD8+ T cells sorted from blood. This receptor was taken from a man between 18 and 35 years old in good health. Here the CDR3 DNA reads TGTGCCAGCAGTGACGGACAGGGCTTGAACACCGGGGAGCTGTTTTTT. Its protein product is CASSDGQGLNTGELFF.